This T cell receptor (beta chain) is from a study of T cells after yellow fever vaccination. TCRdb processed the 5' RACE reads anew with MiXCR; each CDR3 protein has one entry. The table has 85,000 to 100,000 distinct CDR3 sequences, 4.5% to 6% seen once. Many counts were recorded for this clonotype. The antigen remains unidentified. V was shortened by 2 bases and J by 3 bases, with 4 bases between the two germline ends. The CDR3 covers 13 residues. Germline assignment: CDR1 MNHEY and CDR2 SVGEGT. Regarding the study as a whole: Post-booster repertoires contained most primary-vaccination clones again (about 95% CD4, less than 90% CD8). Weaker, the secondary response had a peak occurring faster, on day 5 versus 15. Some clonotypes, a small share, were shared between CD4 and CD8 compartments.

Sequencing was performed on CD8+ T cells sorted from PBMCs, taken 10 days after the yellow fever booster vaccination. The receptor's source is a man younger than 35 who received the YFV17D yellow fever vaccine. The chain couples TRBV6-2 or TRBV6-3 to TRBJ2-2; D remains ambiguous. CDR3 nucleotide sequence: TGTGCCAGCAGTTACAGGGACACCGGGGAGCTGTTTTTT. It encodes CASSYRDTGELFF.